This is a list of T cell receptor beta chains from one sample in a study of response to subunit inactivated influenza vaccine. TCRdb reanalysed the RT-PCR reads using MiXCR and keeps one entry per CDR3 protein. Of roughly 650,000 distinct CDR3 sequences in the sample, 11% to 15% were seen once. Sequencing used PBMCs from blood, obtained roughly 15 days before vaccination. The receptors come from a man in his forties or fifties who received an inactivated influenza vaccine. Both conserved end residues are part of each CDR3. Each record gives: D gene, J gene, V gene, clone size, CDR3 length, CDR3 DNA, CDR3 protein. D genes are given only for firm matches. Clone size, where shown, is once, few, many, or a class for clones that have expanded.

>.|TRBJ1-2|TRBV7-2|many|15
TGTGCCAGCAGCTTAGCCACCTGGCAGGGGACTGGCTACACCTTC
CASSLATWQGTGYTF
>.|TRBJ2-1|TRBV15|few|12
TGTGCCACCAGCAGTGCCTACAATGAGCAGTTCTTC
CATSSAYNEQFF
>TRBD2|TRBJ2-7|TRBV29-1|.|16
TGCAGCGTTGAAGAAGTACGGGACTACTGGGGATACGAGCAGTACTTC
CSVEEVRDYWGYEQYF
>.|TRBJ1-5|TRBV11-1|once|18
TGTGCCATCAGTTTAAGGGCCGGCGGGGCAGGCGCCAATCAGCCCCAGCATTTT
CAISLRAGGAGANQPQHF
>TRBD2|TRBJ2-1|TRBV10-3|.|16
TGTGCCATCAGTGTTTCCGGGACTAGCGGGAGCTCTGAGCAGTTCTTC
CAISVSGTSGSSEQFF
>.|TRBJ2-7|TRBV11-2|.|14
TGTGCCAGCAGCCAGCATCAGGGTGGTTACGAGCAGTACTTC
CASSQHQGGYEQYF
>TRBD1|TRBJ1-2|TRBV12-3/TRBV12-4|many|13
TGTGCCAGCAGCCCACAGGGGGCGGGGGGCTACACCTTC
CASSPQGAGGYTF
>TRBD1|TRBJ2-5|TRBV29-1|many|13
TGCAGCGTTGGTCCGCAGGGGGAGGAGACCCAGTACTTC
CSVGPQGEETQYF
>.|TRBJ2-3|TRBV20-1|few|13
TGCAGTGCTAGAGAGCACCGCACAGATACGCAGTATTTT
CSAREHRTDTQYF
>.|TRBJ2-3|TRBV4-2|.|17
TGTGCCAGCAGCCAGGCAGGGGTTTGGGATAGCACAGATACGCAGTATTTT
CASSQAGVWDSTDTQYF
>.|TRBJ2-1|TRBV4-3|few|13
TGCGCCAGCAGCCAAGAGATAAACAATGAGCAGTTCTTC
CASSQEINNEQFF
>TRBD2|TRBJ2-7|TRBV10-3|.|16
TGTGCCATCAGTCCTCAGGGCGGGGGGCACTCCTACGAGCAGTACTTC
CAISPQGGGHSYEQYF
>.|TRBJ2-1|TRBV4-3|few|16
TGCGCCAGCAGCCAAGTCGAGGGTTACTCCTACAATGAGCAGTTCTTC
CASSQVEGYSYNEQFF
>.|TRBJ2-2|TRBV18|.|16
TGTGCCAGCTCACCAAGGTCTGCGTTGAACACCGGGGAGCTGTTTTTT
CASSPRSALNTGELFF
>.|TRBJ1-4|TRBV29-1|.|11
TGCAGCGTTGACAGGGGTGAAAAACTGTTTTTT
CSVDRGEKLFF
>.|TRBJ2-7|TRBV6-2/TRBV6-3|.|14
TGTGCCAGCAGTTATCCCAACCTGATCTACGAGCAGTACTTC
CASSYPNLIYEQYF
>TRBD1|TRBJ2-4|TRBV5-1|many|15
TGCGCCAGCAGCCCACAGGGGGCGGGCAAAAACATTCAGTACTTC
CASSPQGAGKNIQYF
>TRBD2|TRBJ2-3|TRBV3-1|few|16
TGTGCCAGCAGGGGTACTAGCGGGGGGTGGACAGATACGCAGTATTTT
CASRGTSGGWTDTQYF
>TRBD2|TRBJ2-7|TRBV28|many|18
TGTGCCAGCAGTCGAACTAGCGGGAGGCTTGCAAGCTCCTACGAGCAGTACTTC
CASSRTSGRLASSYEQYF
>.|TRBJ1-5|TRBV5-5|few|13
TGTGCCAGCAGCTCTGGAGAATATCAGCCCCAGCATTTT
CASSSGEYQPQHF
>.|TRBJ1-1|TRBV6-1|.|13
TGTGCCAGCAGGAGGACGGCGAACACTGAAGCTTTCTTT
CASRRTANTEAFF
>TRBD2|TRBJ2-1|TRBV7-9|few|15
TGTGCCAGCAGCCCACGAGCGGGAGACTACAATGAGCAGTTCTTC
CASSPRAGDYNEQFF
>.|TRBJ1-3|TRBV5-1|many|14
TGCGCCAGCAGCTTGGGACAGCTTGGAAACACCATATATTTT
CASSLGQLGNTIYF
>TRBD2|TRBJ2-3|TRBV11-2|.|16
TGTGCCAGCAGCTTATACGCGGGGGGGGGCACAGATACGCAGTATTTT
CASSLYAGGGTDTQYF
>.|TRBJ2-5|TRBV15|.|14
TGTGCCACCAGCAGATTTGAAAGCCAAGAGACCCAGTACTTC
CATSRFESQETQYF
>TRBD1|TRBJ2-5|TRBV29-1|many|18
TGCAGCGTTGACACTCCGGGACAGGGGACTGGCTTCCAAGAGACCCAGTACTTC
CSVDTPGQGTGFQETQYF
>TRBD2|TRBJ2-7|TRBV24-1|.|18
TGTGCCACCAGTGATTCATCCGGGACTAGCGGGAAATACTACGAGCAGTACTTC
CATSDSSGTSGKYYEQYF
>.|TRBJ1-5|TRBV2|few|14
TGTGCCAGCGATAATGGACGGGTCAATCAGCCCCAGCATTTT
CASDNGRVNQPQHF
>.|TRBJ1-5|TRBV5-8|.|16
TGTGCCAGCAGCCGATCCTTGGACGGGATCAATCAGCCCCAGCATTTT
CASSRSLDGINQPQHF
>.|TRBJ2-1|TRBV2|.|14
TGTGCCAGCGTCCGGGAGCTGACCTACAATGAGCAGTTCTTC
CASVRELTYNEQFF
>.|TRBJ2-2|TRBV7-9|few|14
TGTGCCAGCCGCACCCAGGGTTACACCGGGGAGCTGTTTTTT
CASRTQGYTGELFF
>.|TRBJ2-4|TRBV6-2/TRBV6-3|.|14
TGTGCCAGCAGTTACACAGGACAGAGAAACATTCAGTACTTC
CASSYTGQRNIQYF
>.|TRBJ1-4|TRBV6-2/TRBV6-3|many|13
TGTGCCAGCAGTTACTCCTTCAATGAAAAACTGTTTTTT
CASSYSFNEKLFF
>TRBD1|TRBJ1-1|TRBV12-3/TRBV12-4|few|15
TGTGCCAGCAGTTTGGGCAGGGGGTTGGACACTGAAGCTTTCTTT
CASSLGRGLDTEAFF
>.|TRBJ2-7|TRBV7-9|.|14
TGTGCCAGCAGCTTAGGTCCCGGGGTACACGAGCAGTACTTC
CASSLGPGVHEQYF
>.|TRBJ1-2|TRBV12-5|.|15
TGTGCTAGTGGTGCGGAGGGCCTCCCCGCGGCAGGCTACACCTTC
CASGAEGLPAAGYTF
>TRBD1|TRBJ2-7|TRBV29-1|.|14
TGCAGCGTTGGCCGAGGACAGGGGTTCTACGAGCAGTACTTC
CSVGRGQGFYEQYF
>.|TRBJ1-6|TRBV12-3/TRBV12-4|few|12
TGTGCCAGCAGTTTTGGCGTGGGCCCCCTCCACTTT
CASSFGVGPLHF
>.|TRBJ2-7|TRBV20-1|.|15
TGCAGTGCTAGAGGCGCGGGACGGAGCTCCTACGAGCAGTACTTC
CSARGAGRSSYEQYF
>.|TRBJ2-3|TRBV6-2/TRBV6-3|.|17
TGTGCCAGCAGTTACTCGGGATTTAGACTTAGCACAGATACGCAGTATTTT
CASSYSGFRLSTDTQYF
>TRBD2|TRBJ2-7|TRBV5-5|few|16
TGTGCCAGCAGTTCTAGCGGAGCCGCCGCATGGTACGAGCAGTACTTC
CASSSSGAAAWYEQYF
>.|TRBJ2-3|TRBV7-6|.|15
TGTGCCAGCAGCGGCCTAGCGACTAGCACAGATACGCAGTATTTT
CASSGLATSTDTQYF
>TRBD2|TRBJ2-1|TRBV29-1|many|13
TGCAGCGTTGCCGGGACTAGCGGCGATGAGCAGTTCTTC
CSVAGTSGDEQFF
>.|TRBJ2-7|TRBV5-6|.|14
TGTGCCAGCAGCTTGCTTGGGGGGCCCTACGAGCAGTACTTC
CASSLLGGPYEQYF
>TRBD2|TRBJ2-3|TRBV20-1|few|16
TGCAGTGCTAGAGTCATGACTAGCGGGAGCTACGATACGCAGTATTTT
CSARVMTSGSYDTQYF
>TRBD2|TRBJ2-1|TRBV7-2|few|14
TGTGCCAGCAGCGCAAGACTAGCGTCCAATGAGCAGTTCTTC
CASSARLASNEQFF
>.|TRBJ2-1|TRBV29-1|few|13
TGCAGCGTTGTGGAGGGGGGGCGCAATGAGCAGTTCTTC
CSVVEGGRNEQFF
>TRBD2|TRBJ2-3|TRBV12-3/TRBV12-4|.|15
TGTGCCAGCAGCACTACTAGCGGGGCTACGGATACGCAGTATTTT
CASSTTSGATDTQYF
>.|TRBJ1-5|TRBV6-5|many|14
TGTGCCAGCAGTTACGGCAGGGTCAATCAGCCCCAGCATTTT
CASSYGRVNQPQHF
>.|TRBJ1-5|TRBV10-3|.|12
TGTGCCATCAGTGGGGGTAATCAGCCCCAGCATTTT
CAISGGNQPQHF
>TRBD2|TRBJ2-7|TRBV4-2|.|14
TGTGCCAGCAGCCAGGGACTACTCTCCTACGAGCAGTACTTC
CASSQGLLSYEQYF
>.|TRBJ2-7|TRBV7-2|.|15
TGTGCCAGCAGCTTAGTTAGCGAGGGTACTTACGAGCAGTACTTC
CASSLVSEGTYEQYF
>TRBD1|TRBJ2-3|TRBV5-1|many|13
TGCGCCAGCAGCCACAGGGGAACAGATACGCAGTATTTT
CASSHRGTDTQYF
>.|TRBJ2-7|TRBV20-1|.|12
TGCAGTGCTACGGGCCCCTCCTACGAGCAGTACTTC
CSATGPSYEQYF
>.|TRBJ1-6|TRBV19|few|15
TGTGCCAGTAGTATTTGGGGACAAACTAATTCACCCCTCCACTTT
CASSIWGQTNSPLHF
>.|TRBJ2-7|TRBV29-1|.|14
TGCAGCTTTCTGAGGGGGGGGAAAAGATACGAGCAGTACTTC
CSFLRGGKRYEQYF
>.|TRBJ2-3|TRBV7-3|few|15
TGTGCCAGCAGCTTAAGTGGGGGGAGGCGAGATACGCAGTATTTT
CASSLSGGRRDTQYF
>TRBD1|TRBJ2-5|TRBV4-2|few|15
TGTGCCAGCAGCCCTCGAGGCAGGGGGCCAGAGACCCAGTACTTC
CASSPRGRGPETQYF
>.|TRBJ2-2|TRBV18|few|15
TGTGCCAGCTCACCATTACTAGCCGAAACCGGGGAGCTGTTTTTT
CASSPLLAETGELFF
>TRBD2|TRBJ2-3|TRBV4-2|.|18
TGTGCCAGCAGTCGAGGACTAGCGGGAGCGGAATACACAGATACGCAGTATTTT
CASSRGLAGAEYTDTQYF